The sequence of this T cell receptor (beta chain) was determined in a study of cytomegalovirus exposure and HLA in healthy donors. The study ran its PCR with 60 Vbeta and 13 Jbeta primers. As processed by the authors: In a later analysis, the count reached some 75 million unique TCR beta chains, with roughly 11 million shared. Clones were sequenced by immunoSEQ multiplex PCR, and TCRdb holds only the in-frame ones, with some missing. D and trimming were read from the DNA, whereas the V and J calls and clone size are those reported in that table. In the table there are about 130,000 clones, approximately 82% of which are singletons. Germline values: CDR1 SGHNT, CDR2 YYREEE (reference sequence). V was pared by 5 bases and J by 1 base, with 11 bases of the junction left unmatched. This CDR3 has 16 amino acids.

The sequence derives from a middle-aged man in good health and CMV-seronegative. V usage is TRBV5-4 and J usage is TRBJ2-7; TRBD1 matches at 8 bases. The material sequenced was PBMCs. CDR3 sequence (DNA): TGTGCCAGCAGTCAACGGACAGGGCCAAAGTCCTACGAGCAGTACTTC. Protein sequence: CASSQRTGPKSYEQYF.